This T cell receptor (beta chain) is from a study of early T cells in non-severe SARS-CoV-2 infection. Study results and limitations: Anti-spike CD8 specificities were favored by VDJdb matching, whose results missed private and CD4 specificities.

Unique molecular identifiers (one per individual cDNA molecule) were attached. TCRdb used MiXCR to reprocess the 5' RACE reads, holding one entry per CDR3 protein. In the table there are about 52,000 distinct CDR3 sequences, 8% to 10% of which are singletons. This clonotype appeared many times. Its cognate antigen is unknown. The V end was cut by 1 base, the J end by 6 bases, with 12 bases between. CDR3 length: 14 amino acids. Per germline, CDR1 SGHRS and CDR2 YFSETQ. The rearrangement joins TRBV5-1 to TRBJ2-3; D call uncertain. The sequence was obtained from an adult who was a healthcare worker with PCR-confirmed SARS-CoV-2 infection or an uninfected control (not recorded which). Sequencing was done on a sample of whole blood. The CDR3 DNA is TGCGCCAGCAGCTTGAAGTTTCAGGCGGATACGCAGTATTTT. Protein: CASSLKFQADTQYF.